Shown below are 30 T cell receptor beta chains from a single sample sequenced in a study of identical twins. Using its own MiXCR run on the 5' RACE reads, TCRdb lists one record per CDR3 protein. The sample shows hundreds of thousands of distinct CDR3 sequences, 15% to 20% of them seen only once. This same sample was also part of a study on T cells expressing NK-cell markers.

The sequenced material came from PBMCs. These receptors were collected from a woman aged 18-35 years in good health.

This clonotype was counted between two and nine times. The CDR3 region is CASSYSPGGNYEQYF. CDR3 coding DNA: TGTGCCAGCAGTTACTCCCCTGGCGGGAACTACGAGCAGTACTTC. This chain connects TRBV6-5 to TRBJ2-7, with a tentative D call TRBD2 (6 bases). Germline lookup yields CDR1 MNHEY and CDR2 SVGAGI. V was pared by 0 bases and J by 3 bases, with 12 bases between. CDR3 length: 15 residues.

V gene TRBV4-3 combines with J gene TRBJ1-1; D is undetermined. This CDR3 has 13 residues. V dropped 0 bases and J dropped 7 bases, with 9 bases sitting between them. CDR1 is LGHNA, CDR2 YSLEER, per germline. This CDR3 reads CASSQESANEAFF. DNA for the CDR3: TGCGCCAGCAGCCAAGAGTCGGCGAATGAAGCTTTCTTT.

A remark on this clonotype: An end of the junction does not agree with germline; a read error may underlie this. The chain combines TRBV14 with TRBJ2-7, with D uncertain. Germline assignment: CDR1 SGHDN and CDR2 FVKESK. This CDR3 contains 13 residues. CDR3 DNA sequence: TGTGCCAGCAGCCGAGTAAACTCCCACGAGCAGTACTTC. Protein sequence: CASSRVNSHEQYF.

The gene calls are TRBV30 and TRBJ2-7; 7 nucleotides agree with TRBD1. The CDR3 contains 14 residues. Germline V gene lookup returns CDR1 GTSNPN and CDR2 SVGIG (reference sequence). Trimming at V came to 2 bases and at J to 0 bases, leaving 4 bases not matched to a gene. CDR3 DNA sequence: TGTGCCTGGAGTCCGACAGGGAGCTCCTACGAGCAGTACTTC. Its translation is CAWSPTGSSYEQYF.

This clonotype was counted between two and nine times. The chain couples TRBV6-1 to TRBJ2-5; a weak D match, TRBD1 (5 bases). This CDR3 spans 14 amino acids. Looked up from germline, CDR1 is MNHNS and CDR2 is SASEGT. V was cut by 5 bases and J by 1 base, with 11 bases left in between. In nucleotides, the CDR3 is TGTGCCAGCAGTAAAAGACAGACCCAAGAGACCCAGTACTTC. This encodes CASSKRQTQETQYF.

The J gene is TRBJ2-5, the V gene TRBV12-3 or TRBV12-4; 11 nucleotides align to TRBD1. The CDR3 runs 15 residues. V shed 3 bases, J shed 5 bases, and the junction held 5 bases outside the gene matches. The CDR3 coding sequence is TGTGCCAGCAGTTTGAGGACAGGGGGCGGTGAGACCCAGTACTTC. It is translated as CASSLRTGGGETQYF.

A few counts support this clonotype. The V and J genes are TRBV6-1 and TRBJ2-5; D gene unclear. The CDR3 is made up of 14 amino acids. Trimming left V 8 bases short and J 0 bases short, with 13 bases between. Germline CDR1 and CDR2: MNHNS and SASEGT. This CDR3 is CASAITAYQETQYF. The DNA for the CDR3 is TGTGCCAGCGCTATTACAGCGTACCAAGAGACCCAGTACTTC.

The V gene is TRBV6-1, the J gene TRBJ1-5; 7 bases line up with TRBD1. V gave up 6 bases and J gave up 5 bases; unmatched junction bases: 10. Germline V CDR1 and CDR2: MNHNS, SASEGT. CDR3 size: 15 residues. The DNA for the CDR3 is TGTGCCAGCAGCCATAGGGACAGACGCGATCAGCCCCAGCATTTT. Residues: CASSHRDRRDQPQHF.

At least ten counts were recorded for this clonotype. The genes are TRBV6-1 and TRBJ1-3, with D maybe TRBD1 (5 bases). The V gene's germline CDR1 is MNHNS and CDR2 SASEGT. V shed 6 bases and J shed 0 bases, with 12 bases lying between them. The CDR3 covers 15 residues. The CDR3 DNA sequence: TGTGCCAGCAGGTCGACAGTTCTCTCTGGAAACACCATATATTTT. Amino acid sequence: CASRSTVLSGNTIYF.

This clonotype was counted many times. This chain joins TRBV5-1 and TRBJ2-1; 9 bases map to TRBD2. This CDR3 is 15 amino acids long. Germline V CDR1 and CDR2: SGHRS, YFSETQ. Germline trimming cut 1 base from V and 6 bases from J; bases unmatched to any gene: 5. CDR3 sequence: CASSLSSGSINEQFF. CDR3 coding DNA: TGCGCCAGCAGCTTGAGTAGCGGGAGTATCAATGAGCAGTTCTTC.

V gene TRBV21-1 combines with J gene TRBJ2-7; TRBD2 is taken as the D call from the table, unchecked against the DNA. TRBV21-1 is flagged as a pseudogene. The CDR3 is 16 residues long. The CDR3 sequence: CASSKALWGPDYEQYF. DNA for the CDR3: TGTGCCAGCAGCAAAGCGCTTTGGGGCCCTGACTACGAGCAGTACTTC.

This clonotype has only a few counts. The V gene is TRBV5-1, the J gene TRBJ2-7, with D perhaps being TRBD1 or TRBD2 (6 bases each). Trimming pared 4 bases from V and 0 bases from J, leaving 17 bases between. The CDR3 is made up of 16 amino acids. Germline CDR1 SGHRS, CDR2 YFSETQ. CDR3 sequence (DNA): TGCGCCAGCAGCCCGGGACACACCGGGAGCTCCTACGAGCAGTACTTC. This gives the protein CASSPGHTGSSYEQYF.

The J gene is TRBJ1-1, the V gene TRBV5-5; TRBD1 matches at 9 bases. The length of the CDR3 is 15 residues. The junction had 6 bases not matched to a gene; V was cut back by 0 bases and J by 6 bases. Germline loops: CDR1 SGHKS, CDR2 YYEKEE (reference sequence). The CDR3 loop reads CASSLVRTGASEAFF. CDR3 DNA sequence: TGTGCCAGCAGCTTGGTGAGGACAGGGGCATCTGAAGCTTTCTTT.

In this sample, this clonotype turned up a few times. This chain connects TRBV3-1 to TRBJ1-1; 11 bases align to TRBD1. Per the germline V gene, CDR1 is LGHDT and CDR2 is YNNKEL (reference sequence). After removal of 1 base from V and 8 bases from J, the junction contained 0 bases not matched to a gene. The CDR3 loop spans 13 amino acids. The CDR3 protein is CASSQGTGGEAFF. CDR3 DNA: TGTGCCAGCAGCCAAGGGACAGGGGGCGAAGCTTTCTTT.

This chain uses TRBV12-3 or TRBV12-4 with TRBJ1-3, with 8 bases lining up with TRBD1. CDR3 size: 16 residues. The V segment lost 5 bases and the J segment 0 bases; nucleotides outside the gene matches: 6. The CDR3 sequence: CASSRGDRFSGNTIYF. CDR3 DNA: TGTGCCAGCAGTAGAGGGGACAGGTTCTCTGGAAACACCATATATTTT.

The chain uses TRBV7-9 and TRBJ2-5; no reliable D call. V dropped 1 base and J dropped 3 bases, with 12 bases sitting between them. The CDR3 sequence is 15 residues long. Germline-derived CDR1 and CDR2 are SEHNR and FQNEAQ (reference sequence). CDR3 in amino acids: CASSLEVTVKETQYF. CDR3 nucleotide sequence: TGTGCCAGCAGCTTAGAGGTGACGGTAAAAGAGACCCAGTACTTC.

This clonotype was picked up a small number of times. V gene TRBV5-1 combines with J gene TRBJ2-1, with 9 bases matching TRBD2. J was trimmed by 3 bases and V by 2 bases; bases with no gene match: 3. Germline V gives CDR1 SGHRS, CDR2 YFSETQ. The CDR3 extends over 15 amino acids. CDR3 sequence reads: CASSFAGGFYNEQFF. The DNA of the CDR3 is TGCGCCAGCAGCTTCGCGGGGGGGTTCTACAATGAGCAGTTCTTC.

The chain couples TRBV7-9 to TRBJ2-1; TRBD2 agrees at 7 bases. Trimming cost V 4 bases and J 6 bases; bases outside gene matches: 9. This CDR3 comprises 15 residues. Germline values: CDR1 SEHNR, CDR2 FQNEAQ (reference sequence). CDR3 residues: CASSSPSSGFNEQFF. CDR3 DNA sequence: TGTGCCAGCAGCTCACCCTCTAGCGGCTTCAATGAGCAGTTCTTC.

This clonotype was detected only a few times. V gene TRBV12-3 or TRBV12-4 combines with J gene TRBJ1-1, with a weak D call TRBD1 (6 bases). V lost 2 bases and J lost 10, with 11 bases in between. CDR3 length equals 12 residues. The CDR3 region is CASSLHRAAAFF. The CDR3 DNA reads TGTGCCAGCAGTTTACACAGGGCGGCAGCTTTCTTT.

The rearrangement links TRBV6-2 or TRBV6-3 to TRBJ2-5; D not certain. The CDR3 sequence is 13 residues long. The V and J ends lost 6 bases and 4 bases respectively, with 12 bases between them. Germline assignment: CDR1 MNHEY and CDR2 SVGEGT. CDR3 amino acids: CASRDGWGETQYF. CDR3 nucleotides: TGTGCCAGCAGAGACGGTTGGGGAGAGACCCAGTACTTC.

The chain recombines TRBV5-1 with TRBJ2-1, with 10 bases that match TRBD2. Trimming cost V 7 bases and J 6 bases; bases outside gene matches: 13. The CDR3 has 16 residues. The germline V gene has CDR1 SGHRS and CDR2 YFSETQ. The CDR3 protein is CASGPRRLAGANEQFF. CDR3 in DNA: TGCGCCAGCGGACCCAGGAGGCTAGCGGGGGCCAATGAGCAGTTCTTC.

V is TRBV10-3 and J is TRBJ2-2, with D possibly matching TRBD2 (6 bases). Germline V gives CDR1 ENHRY, CDR2 SYGVKD. The CDR3 extends over 14 amino acids. The V gene lost 5 bases and the J gene lost 3 bases, with 10 bases spanning the gap. CDR3 sequence (DNA): TGTGCCATCAGTTTTGGGGGGTACACCGGGGAGCTGTTTTTT. Its translation is CAISFGGYTGELFF.

The CDR3 loop is CASSFTGVGPYEQYF. For the CDR3, the DNA is TGTGCCAGCAGTTTTACCGGCGTTGGGCCTTACGAGCAGTACTTC. The chain is built from TRBV27 and TRBJ2-7; no firm D call. Germline CDR1 reads MNHEY; CDR2 reads SMNVEV (reference sequence). This CDR3 region has 15 residues. The ends were cut back, 3 bases at V and 4 bases at J, with 16 bases in the middle.

This chain joins TRBV12-3 or TRBV12-4 and TRBJ2-3, with TRBD1 identical over 8 bases. This CDR3 contains 16 residues. Losses at the gene ends were 6 bases for V and 1 base for J; bases not matched to a gene: 9. The CDR3 region is CASRTRGRSGTDTQYF. The CDR3 DNA reads as TGTGCCAGCAGGACCAGGGGGCGTTCGGGCACAGATACGCAGTATTTT.

The CDR3 is CASRVASSYNSPLHF. The CDR3 DNA follows: TGTGCCAGCAGGGTCGCGAGCTCCTATAATTCACCCCTCCACTTT. The chain has TRBV12-3 or TRBV12-4 and TRBJ1-6; D gene uncertain. The CDR3 runs 15 residues. Trimming removed 6 bases from V and 0 bases from J, with 9 bases in between.

The chain recombines TRBV4-3 with TRBJ2-7; 12 bases fit TRBD2. This CDR3 has 18 amino acids. The V gene end was trimmed by 4 bases and the J gene end by 1 base; junction bases not matched to a gene: 11. Germline values: CDR1 LGHNA, CDR2 YSLEER. The CDR3 coding sequence is TGCGCCAGCAGCCCTCAGAGCCTAGCGGGAGGGACATCCTACGAGCAGTACTTC. Its translation: CASSPQSLAGGTSYEQYF.

In this sample, this clonotype turned up a few times. This chain joins TRBV10-3 and TRBJ2-7; 9 nucleotides line up with TRBD1. Germline V CDR1 and CDR2: ENHRY, SYGVKD. CDR3 length: 16 amino acids. V lost 0 bases, J lost 2 bases, and 5 bases stayed unmatched. CDR3 sequence reads: CAISESLGQGPYEQYF. As DNA, the CDR3 is TGTGCCATCAGTGAGTCGTTAGGACAGGGGCCCTACGAGCAGTACTTC.

V gene TRBV3-1 combines with J gene TRBJ1-2; D remains ambiguous. In germline, CDR1 is LGHDT, CDR2 YNNKEL (reference sequence). The CDR3 has 13 amino acids. Trimming took off 0 bases at V and 5 bases at J, with 7 bases between the two ends. The CDR3 loop is CASSQDGIYGYTF. For the CDR3, the DNA is TGTGCCAGCAGCCAAGATGGCATTTATGGCTACACCTTC.

The CDR3: CASSQDIRGKDEQFF. DNA of the CDR3: TGTGCCAGCAGCCAAGATATCAGGGGAAAAGATGAGCAGTTCTTC. This chain uses TRBV14 with TRBJ2-1, with D perhaps matching TRBD1 (6 bases). Germline-derived CDR1 and CDR2 are SGHDN and FVKESK. Trimming pared 0 bases from V and 8 bases from J, leaving 14 bases between. The CDR3 is 15 amino acids. The entire variable domain, with the rest obtained from reference TRBV14 and TRBJ2-1, is as follows: EAGVTQFPSHSVIEKGQTVTLRCDPISGHDNLYWYRRVMGKEIKFLLHFVKESKQDESGMPNNRFLAERTGGTYSTLKVQPAELEDSGVYFCASSQDIRGKDEQFFGPGTRLTVL.

This clonotype was picked up a small number of times. Here the CDR3 DNA reads TGTGCCAGCAGCCCGCGAGGCCTCTCCTACGAGCAGTACTTC. It yields the protein CASSPRGLSYEQYF. The chain carries TRBV6-2 or TRBV6-3 and TRBJ2-7; no firm D call. Trimming removed 6 bases at V and 0 bases at J, with 12 bases between. This CDR3 region has 14 residues. The germline CDR1 and CDR2 sequences are MNHEY and SVGEGT.